The rows below give T cell receptor beta chains drawn from one sample of a study of blood T cell repertoires in COVID-19. The data were produced by immunoSEQ multiplex PCR, yet TCRdb's version contains in-frame clones alone and is incomplete. The table shows about 150,000 clones, with 80% to 90% occurring only once. The source material was PBMCs or T cells enriched from blood (not recorded which). The receptors derive from a man aged 50 to 60 who had recovered from COVID-19. The conserved cysteine and the conserved F or W are not part of the CDR3 here.

V gene: TRBV5-1; J gene: TRBJ2-6; CDR3 protein: ASSLEIGTGANVLT
V gene: TRBV9; J gene: TRBJ2-3; CDR3 protein: ASSVGSGGKWEDTQY
V gene: TRBV7-3; J gene: TRBJ2-1; CDR3 protein: ASSLTPGLAGKNEQF
V gene: TRBV5-1; J gene: TRBJ2-3; CDR3 protein: ASSRSGRDTDTQY
V gene: TRBV18; J gene: TRBJ1-2; CDR3 protein: ASSPRTNHHMAGNSNYGYT
V gene: TRBV5-4; J gene: TRBJ2-2; CDR3 protein: ASGRGGRNTGELF
V gene: TRBV13; J gene: TRBJ1-4; CDR3 protein: ASSLGQGENEKLF
V gene: TRBV5-6; J gene: TRBJ2-1; CDR3 protein: ASRPSGRVGEQF
V gene: TRBV18; J gene: TRBJ2-1; CDR3 protein: ASTTSIGNEQF
V gene: TRBV7-6; J gene: TRBJ2-5; CDR3 protein: ASSPEGQGATQY
V gene: TRBV28; J gene: TRBJ1-2; CDR3 protein: AIESRTGAYGYT
V gene: TRBV7-2; J gene: TRBJ1-4; CDR3 protein: ASSLAVSGKLF
V gene: TRBV28; J gene: TRBJ1-2; CDR3 protein: ASSIPTGFGYGYT
V gene: TRBV2; J gene: TRBJ2-2; CDR3 protein: ASSEQGPFGTGELF
V gene: TRBV11-3; J gene: TRBJ2-1; CDR3 protein: ASSPNWGAYNEQF
V gene: TRBV24-1; J gene: TRBJ2-5; CDR3 protein: ATSPGGRTQETQY
V gene: TRBV15; J gene: TRBJ2-1; CDR3 protein: ATSYQGLNNEQF
V gene: TRBV7-3; J gene: TRBJ1-6; CDR3 protein: ASSLSAGTPSPLH
V gene: TRBV4-1; J gene: TRBJ2-5; CDR3 protein: ASSPDNQETQY
V gene: TRBV4-1; J gene: TRBJ2-2; CDR3 protein: ASSQEWGQGLSGELF
V gene: TRBV7-2; J gene: TRBJ2-1; CDR3 protein: ASSLAGLAANEQF
V gene: TRBV7-2; J gene: TRBJ2-1; CDR3 protein: ASSHGLARYNEQF
V gene: TRBV21-1; J gene: TRBJ1-3; CDR3 protein: ASSKEEGQGRHKSGNTIY
V gene: TRBV28; J gene: TRBJ1-2; CDR3 protein: ASSLFGRWFRTGGENYGYT
V gene: TRBV7-2; J gene: TRBJ1-5; CDR3 protein: ASSWDIRNQPQH
V gene: TRBV18; J gene: TRBJ2-5; CDR3 protein: ASQGQGGQETQY
V gene: TRBV5-1; J gene: TRBJ1-4; CDR3 protein: ASSLGGQSTNEKLF
V gene: TRBV5-1; J gene: TRBJ2-1; CDR3 protein: ASSPRSSGGLYNEQF